The 27 T cell receptor beta chains listed next were all sequenced from one sample in a study of CD8 T cells in Susac syndrome (dated by TCRdb to the late 2010s). Library method: the immunoSEQ multiplex PCR assay. RNA was extracted using the RNeasy kit, and roughly 0.45 to 1 microgram was reverse transcribed with random hexamers. TCRdb reprocessing: public reads trimmed at Q25 with fastp, clones called with MiXCR, in-frame beta chains kept. When rows share a CDR3 protein, they turn into one entry using the most common DNA and genes. This sample has roughly 330,000 distinct CDR3 sequences in its table, and about 90% of those were observed once. 0.065% of the sample is in the top ten clones. Material: CD4+ T cells from PBMCs. The receptors were sampled from a human donor with multiple sclerosis.

The J gene is TRBJ2-5, the V gene TRBV4-3; perhaps TRBD1 as D (6 bases). Between the trimmed V and J ends, which lost 3 bases and 4 bases, there was a span of 9 bases. This CDR3 spans 13 amino acids. From germline, CDR1 is LGHNA and CDR2 YSLEER. The CDR3 region is CASSHQGSETQYF. The CDR3, as DNA: TGCGCCAGCAGCCATCAGGGGTCAGAGACCCAGTACTTC.

V is TRBV9 and J is TRBJ1-2; D is uncertain. The CDR3 length is 12 residues. The V gene lost 4 bases and the J gene lost 7 bases, with 11 bases spanning the gap. Germline CDR1 is SGDLS and CDR2 is YYNGEE. DNA of the CDR3: TGTGCCAGCAGCCTTCCTTTGGGTGGCTACACCTTC. This codes for CASSLPLGGYTF.

This sequence joins TRBV5-1 and TRBJ2-7; D is ambiguous. The CDR3 covers 15 residues. V was pared by 5 bases and J by 5 bases, with 20 bases between. In germline, CDR1 is SGHRS, CDR2 YFSETQ. CDR3 amino acids: CASRRRPAGIHEQYF. DNA for the CDR3: TGCGCCAGCAGACGCAGGCCAGCCGGCATCCACGAGCAGTACTTC.

The chain recombines TRBV7-3 with TRBJ1-2; 11 nucleotides agree with TRBD1. CDR1 is SGHTA and CDR2 is FQGTGA in the germline V gene. Trimming removed 5 bases from V and 3 bases from J; junction bases left unmatched: 8. The CDR3 loop spans 16 amino acids. This CDR3 is CASSLRPGQGDYGYTF. As DNA, the CDR3 is TGTGCCAGCAGCCTTCGCCCGGGACAGGGGGACTATGGCTACACCTTC.

This chain joins TRBV27 and TRBJ1-2, with 8 nucleotides matching TRBD1. This CDR3 comprises 16 residues. The V segment lost 5 bases and the J segment 4 bases; nucleotides outside the gene matches: 12. Germline V gene lookup returns CDR1 MNHEY and CDR2 SMNVEV (reference sequence). The CDR3 coding sequence is TGTGCCAGCAGTCGGGGGACAGGCGAACTCGCCTATGGCTACACCTTC. It yields the protein CASSRGTGELAYGYTF.

This clonotype was found a few times. The chain is built from TRBV6-2 or TRBV6-3 and TRBJ2-2, with 7 positions matching TRBD2. Germline V gene sequence: CDR1 MNHEY, CDR2 SVGEGT. The CDR3 runs to 16 residues. V gave up 2 bases and J gave up 1 base; unmatched junction bases: 4. Here the CDR3 reads CASSYASSGNTGELFF. DNA of the CDR3: TGTGCCAGCAGTTACGCGTCTAGCGGGAACACCGGGGAGCTGTTTTTT.

V gene TRBV5-6 combines with J gene TRBJ2-7; D not resolved. The ends were cut back, 0 bases at V and 11 bases at J, with 12 bases in the middle. Germline CDR1 reads SGHDT; CDR2 reads YYEEEE. This CDR3 is 12 amino acids long. The CDR3 loop reads CASSLVGGKEYF. The CDR3 bases are TGTGCCAGCAGCTTGGTCGGTGGAAAGGAGTACTTC.

The V and J genes are TRBV5-1 and TRBJ1-1; D uncertain. There are 15 residues in the CDR3. The germline V gene encodes CDR1 SGHRS and CDR2 YFSETQ. Trimming removed 1 base from V and 4 bases from J, with 14 bases in between. The CDR3 DNA is TGCGCCAGCAGCTTGAAGAGCCGCGGGAGCACTGAAGCTTTCTTT. Translating it yields CASSLKSRGSTEAFF.

This clonotype is a singleton in its sample. The rearrangement joins TRBV20-1 to TRBJ2-5; D unclear. This CDR3 is built from 14 residues. CDR1 is DFQATT and CDR2 is SNEGSKA in the germline V gene (reference sequence). Trimming removed 2 bases from V and 3 bases from J, with 13 bases in between. As DNA, the CDR3 is TGCAGTGCTAGACCCCTCGCATGGGAAGAGACCCAGTACTTC. Encoded protein: CSARPLAWEETQYF.

This clonotype was seen a single time. The J gene is TRBJ2-7, the V gene TRBV10-3, with 10 positions matching TRBD2. Germline V gene lookup returns CDR1 ENHRY and CDR2 SYGVKD. This CDR3 region has 14 residues. The junction had 3 bases not matched to a gene; V was cut back by 4 bases and J by 3 bases. The DNA for the CDR3 is TGTGCCATCAGTGGGACTAGCGGCGACTACGAGCAGTACTTC. As protein: CAISGTSGDYEQYF.

The V gene is TRBV5-1, the J gene TRBJ2-1, with D perhaps TRBD2 (5 bases). This CDR3 has 14 amino acids. Germline lookup yields CDR1 SGHRS and CDR2 YFSETQ. The germline V and J ends were trimmed by 0 bases and 5 bases, with 9 bases remaining between them. CDR3 nucleotide sequence: TGCGCCAGCAGCTTGGGGGAGAGGAACAATGAGCAGTTCTTC. Its protein product is CASSLGERNNEQFF.

This chain links TRBV18 with TRBJ1-1, with TRBD1 matching 10 bases. CDR3 length equals 15 residues. Germline V gene lookup returns CDR1 KGHSH and CDR2 LQKENI. J gave up 4 bases and V 3 bases, and 5 bases lay outside the gene matches. CDR3 sequence reads: CASSPQRDRGTEAFF. For the CDR3, the DNA is TGTGCCAGCTCACCGCAAAGGGACAGGGGCACTGAAGCTTTCTTT.

V and J are TRBV5-6 and TRBJ2-3, with 7 bases aligning to TRBD1. V was clipped by 4 bases and J by 0 bases; unmatched bases: 14. From germline, CDR1 is SGHDT and CDR2 YYEEEE. This CDR3 has 18 amino acids. This CDR3 is CASSIAPTGSASTDTQYF. As DNA, the CDR3 is TGTGCCAGCAGCATCGCCCCGACAGGGTCGGCTAGCACAGATACGCAGTATTTT.

The chain has TRBV5-1 and TRBJ1-1, with 11 bases identical to TRBD1. V lost 5 bases to trimming and J lost 0 bases; unmatched junction nucleotides: 9. CDR3 size: 17 residues. Germline V CDR1 and CDR2: SGHRS, YFSETQ. CDR3 loop: CASSPERTGGMNTEAFF. The CDR3, as DNA: TGCGCCAGCAGTCCGGAGAGGACAGGGGGCATGAACACTGAAGCTTTCTTT.

The V call is TRBV5-1, the J call TRBJ2-2, with D tentatively TRBD2 (5 bases). Trimming removed 5 bases from V and 6 bases from J, with 14 bases in between. CDR1 and CDR2 (germline): SGHRS, YFSETQ. This CDR3 is built from 14 residues. CDR3 loop: CASSRSGEAGELFF. In DNA form, the CDR3 reads TGCGCCAGCAGTAGGAGCGGTGAAGCCGGGGAGCTGTTTTTT. The full variable domain, completed using reference TRBV5-1 and TRBJ2-2, is KAGVTQTPRYLIKTRGQQVTLSCSPISGHRSVSWYQQTPGQGLQFLFEYFSETQRNKGNFPGRFSGRQFSNSRSEMNVSTLELGDSALYLCASSRSGEAGELFFGEGSRLTVL.

This chain connects TRBV15 to TRBJ1-1; D gene unclear. Germline V lookup: CDR1 LNHNV, CDR2 YYDKDF (reference sequence). The germline V and J ends were trimmed by 4 bases and 5 bases, with 11 bases remaining between them. This CDR3 is 13 amino acids long. CDR3 sequence (DNA): TGTGCCACCAGCACCGGGGATAGGACTGAAGCTTTCTTT. Encoded protein: CATSTGDRTEAFF.

The chain is built from TRBV5-1 and TRBJ2-6; D is perhaps TRBD2 (6 bases). Per the germline V gene, CDR1 is SGHRS and CDR2 is YFSETQ. Trimming stripped 5 bases from V and 2 bases from J, with 8 bases between. The CDR3 is 14 residues long. The CDR3 coding sequence is TGCGCCAGCAGTCGGAGGGCTGGGGCCAACGTCCTGACTTTC. As protein: CASSRRAGANVLTF.

The rearrangement uses TRBV7-9 and TRBJ1-1; D possibly corresponds to TRBD1 (5 bases). Germline V CDR1 and CDR2: SEHNR, FQNEAQ (reference sequence). The V and J ends lost 1 base and 1 base respectively, with 16 bases between them. This CDR3 has 17 residues. The CDR3 sequence is CASSLDGGTFKNTEAFF. The CDR3 coding sequence is TGTGCCAGCAGCTTAGACGGGGGGACTTTTAAGAACACTGAAGCTTTCTTT.

This clonotype was detected once. The rearrangement joins TRBV2 to TRBJ2-5; possibly TRBD1 for D (6 bases). V gave up 7 bases and J gave up 2 bases, with 11 bases separating them. Germline values: CDR1 SNHLY, CDR2 FYNNEI. The CDR3 spans 13 residues. This CDR3 reads CASTRGLQETQYF. The CDR3 DNA reads TGTGCCAGCACCAGGGGCCTACAAGAGACCCAGTACTTC.

V is TRBV7-8 and J is TRBJ1-1, with D tentatively TRBD1 (5 bases). In germline, CDR1 is SGHVS, CDR2 FQNEAQ. The CDR3 length is 17 residues. Trimming stripped 5 bases from V and 5 bases from J, with 24 bases between. CDR3 sequence: CASSANPGGVWSTEAFF. CDR3 DNA: TGTGCCAGCAGCGCTAACCCGGGGGGGGTTTGGAGTACTGAAGCTTTCTTT.

This chain joins TRBV30 and TRBJ1-2, with unresolved D. V lost 3 bases, J lost 8 bases, and 7 bases lay in between. From germline, CDR1 is GTSNPN and CDR2 SVGIG (reference sequence). The CDR3 runs 10 residues. The CDR3 reads CAWSPGGYTF. The CDR3 nucleotides read TGTGCCTGGAGCCCGGGCGGCTACACCTTC.

The chain joins TRBV2 to TRBJ2-2, with a possible D match to TRBD2 (6 bases). V gave up 7 bases and J gave up 4 bases, with 22 bases separating them. Germline V gives CDR1 SNHLY, CDR2 FYNNEI. The CDR3 extends over 17 amino acids. The DNA for the CDR3 is TGTGCCAGCACCCGGGACTTACCATCAGTCATCACCGGGGAGCTGTTTTTT. Translated: CASTRDLPSVITGELFF.

The chain links TRBV7-2 to TRBJ1-6; D unclear. V shed 2 bases and J shed 4 bases, with 9 bases lying between them. The CDR3 is 15 amino acids. Germline V lookup: CDR1 SGHTA, CDR2 FQGNSA. CDR3 sequence (DNA): TGTGCCAGCAGCTTACGCCCCAATTATAATTCACCCCTCCACTTT. This encodes CASSLRPNYNSPLHF.

The chain uses TRBV7-9 and TRBJ2-5, with TRBD2 identical over 14 bases. CDR3 size: 17 residues. Germline trimming cut 4 bases from V and 7 bases from J; bases unmatched to any gene: 11. CDR1 SEHNR and CDR2 FQNEAQ come from the germline V gene (reference sequence). In DNA form, the CDR3 reads TGTGCCAGCAGCTCAAGGACTAGCGGGGGGTCCCATGTGACCCAGTACTTC. This codes for CASSSRTSGGSHVTQYF.

V and J are TRBV6-1 and TRBJ1-1; D gene unclear. The CDR3 is 14 residues long. The V and J ends lost 7 bases and 0 bases respectively, with 12 bases between them. Per the germline V gene, CDR1 is MNHNS and CDR2 is SASEGT. CDR3 in amino acids: CASNYGHLNTEAFF. The CDR3 DNA sequence: TGTGCCAGCAATTATGGGCACCTGAACACTGAAGCTTTCTTT.

This clonotype was seen once. The DNA for the CDR3 is TGTGCCTGGAGTGTATCGGGGTATGAAGCTTTCTTT. Its protein product is CAWSVSGYEAFF. V and J are TRBV30 and TRBJ1-1; D is uncertain. The CDR3 is 12 residues long. From germline, CDR1 is GTSNPN and CDR2 SVGIG (reference sequence). V was pared by 0 bases and J by 7 bases, with 9 bases between.

The chain links TRBV20-1 to TRBJ2-1, with D tentatively TRBD2 (6 bases). The CDR3 length is 17 residues. V shed 1 base and J shed 6 bases, with 22 bases lying between them. CDR1 and CDR2 (germline): DFQATT, SNEGSKA (reference sequence). The CDR3 reads CSARALGGLSNLNEQFF. CDR3 DNA sequence: TGCAGTGCTAGAGCCCTGGGGGGACTCTCCAACCTCAATGAGCAGTTCTTC.